Listed below are T cell receptor beta chains from one sample, sequenced in a study of OX40 agonist ivuxolimab in advanced cancers. TCRdb's copy holds only in-frame clones and misses some; the assay was immunoSEQ multiplex PCR. The sample includes 82,000 or so clones, around 85% of them seen just once. Sequencing was performed on CD4+ or CD8+ T cells sorted from blood, taken in a trial of the OX40 agonist ivuxolimab. Source of these receptors: an adult with an advanced solid tumor such as melanoma, head and neck, liver or kidney cancer. CDR3s include the opening cysteine and the closing phenylalanine or tryptophan. D genes are given only for firm matches. Clone size appears in some rows only: once, few, many, or a class for an expanded clone.

cdr3_nt	cdr3_aa	clone_size	v_call	j_call	d_call	cdr3_length
TGCGCCAGCAGCTTGGTAGCACTTTTGACGCGAGGGGGCCCGAACACCGGGGAGCTGTTTTTT	CASSLVALLTRGGPNTGELFF	few	TRBV5-1	TRBJ2-2	TRBD1	21
TGTGCCAGCAGCGCCGGACAGCGACTCGACAATGAGCAGTTCTTC	CASSAGQRLDNEQFF	.	TRBV9	TRBJ2-1	.	15
TGTGCCAGCAGCTTCTCAGGGGCCGCCGATACGCAGTATTTT	CASSFSGAADTQYF	.	TRBV5-6	TRBJ2-3	.	14
TGTGCCAGCAGCCTCTTAGGGGCGCGGGAGACCCAGTACTTC	CASSLLGARETQYF	.	TRBV14	TRBJ2-5	.	14
TGTGCCAGCAGCGTAGGACAATCGGGCGAGCAGTACTTC	CASSVGQSGEQYF	.	TRBV9	TRBJ2-7	.	13
TGTGCCAGCAGTTACCAGGGCTCCTATAATTCACCCCTCCACTTT	CASSYQGSYNSPLHF	.	TRBV6-5	TRBJ1-6	.	15
TGCGCCAGCAGCCAAGACGGGCTGGGGGGACAGGGCTTGTTTACTAATGAAAAACTGTTTTTT	CASSQDGLGGQGLFTNEKLFF	once	TRBV4-1	TRBJ1-4	TRBD1	21
TGTGCCAGCAGCTCAGGACAGTCAAACCTGGAGACCCAGTACTTC	CASSSGQSNLETQYF	once	TRBV9	TRBJ2-5	.	15
TGTGCCTGGGGAGCGGGGGTCCAGGACAATGAGCAGTTCTTC	CAWGAGVQDNEQFF	.	TRBV30	TRBJ2-1	TRBD2	14
TGTGCCAGCAGTCTCACAGGGGGATTCGGCGAGCAGTACTTC	CASSLTGGFGEQYF	.	TRBV6-6	TRBJ2-7	TRBD1	14
TGTGCCAGCTCACCCAGACAGGGTTTGGCCACAGATACGCAGTATTTT	CASSPRQGLATDTQYF	.	TRBV18	TRBJ2-3	TRBD1	16
TGTGCCAGCAGTGAAGGGCAAAATAGCAATCAGCCCCAGCATTTT	CASSEGQNSNQPQHF	once	TRBV2	TRBJ1-5	.	15
TGTGCCAGCAGTCCTACTCTCCCTAACACTGAAGCTTTCTTT	CASSPTLPNTEAFF	.	TRBV6-5	TRBJ1-1	.	14
TGTGCCAGCAGCCTCGGGACCAACGAGCAGTACTTC	CASSLGTNEQYF	.	TRBV6-1	TRBJ2-7	.	12
TGTGCCAGCGGGCGTGGTGGGGAGGCAGATACGCAGTATTTT	CASGRGGEADTQYF	.	TRBV27	TRBJ2-3	.	14
TGTGCCACCAGCGCCCGGACAGGCTTCAATCAGCCCCAGCATTTT	CATSARTGFNQPQHF	.	TRBV15	TRBJ1-5	TRBD1	15
TGTGCCAGCACCATGGGACAGACAAACACTGAAGCTTTCTTT	CASTMGQTNTEAFF	few	TRBV2	TRBJ1-1	TRBD1	14
TGTGCCAGCAGCAACCCCTACAATGAGCAGTTCTTC	CASSNPYNEQFF	few	TRBV7-9	TRBJ2-1	.	12
TGTGCCAGCAGCAATCAACTAGCGGGGGGTCTGGACGAGCAGTACTTC	CASSNQLAGGLDEQYF	.	TRBV11-2	TRBJ2-7	TRBD2	16
TGCGCCAGCAGCTTGGCACGAAGTAACACTGAAGCTTTCTTT	CASSLARSNTEAFF	.	TRBV5-1	TRBJ1-1	.	14